The present T cell receptor beta chain was sequenced within a study of OX40 agonist ivuxolimab in advanced cancers. Profiling relied on immunoSEQ multiplex PCR, and the TCRdb table lists in-frame clones only, not all of them. The sample lists fewer than 90,000 clones, 85% to 90% occurring once. V was cut by 1 base and J by 7 bases, with 13 bases left in between. CDR3 length equals 14 residues. Germline V CDR1 and CDR2: KGHSH, LQKENI. Material: CD4+ or CD8+ T cells sorted from blood, obtained in a trial of the OX40 agonist ivuxolimab. This TCR derives from an adult with an advanced solid tumor such as melanoma, head and neck, liver or kidney cancer. The chain employs TRBV18 and TRBJ1-1; perhaps TRBD1 as D (5 bases). As DNA, the CDR3 is TGTGCCAGCTCACCACTCCAGGGATTTGGTGAAGCTTTCTTT. Translation gives CASSPLQGFGEAFF.